This T cell receptor beta chain derives from a study of shared clonotypes between healthy human individuals. The V end was cut by 3 bases, the J end by 0 bases, with 8 bases between. Germline CDR1 SQVTM, CDR2 ANQGSEA. CDR3 length: 13 residues. About this clone: The antigen remains unidentified.

General study findings and limits: Roughly 5% of naive CD4 clonotypes were common to a handful of donors.

TCRdb's copy holds only in-frame clones and misses some; the assay was immunoSEQ multiplex PCR. The table shows 900,000 to 1,200,000 clones, with around 78% occurring only once. The TCR was taken from a man younger than 35 in good health. Some clones in this sample may be carry-over from other donors' samples. The sample comprised memory CD4+ T cells from PBMCs. Subset: CD45RA-negative fraction. V is TRBV29-1 and J is TRBJ1-1; D is unclear. The CDR3 loop is CSVESGVNTEAFF. The CDR3, as DNA: TGCAGCGTTGAGTCGGGCGTGAACACTGAAGCTTTCTTT.